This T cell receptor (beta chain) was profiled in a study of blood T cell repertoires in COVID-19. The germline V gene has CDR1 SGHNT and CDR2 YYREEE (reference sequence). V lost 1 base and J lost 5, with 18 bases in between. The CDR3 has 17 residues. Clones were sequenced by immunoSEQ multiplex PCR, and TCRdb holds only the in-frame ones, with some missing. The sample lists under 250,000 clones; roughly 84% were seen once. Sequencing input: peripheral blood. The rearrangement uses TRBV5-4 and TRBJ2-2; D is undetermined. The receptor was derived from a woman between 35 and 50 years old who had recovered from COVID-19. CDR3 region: CASSLLVGRMRTGELFF. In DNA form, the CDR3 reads TGTGCCAGCAGCTTGCTGGTTGGCAGGATGAGAACCGGGGAGCTGTTTTTT.